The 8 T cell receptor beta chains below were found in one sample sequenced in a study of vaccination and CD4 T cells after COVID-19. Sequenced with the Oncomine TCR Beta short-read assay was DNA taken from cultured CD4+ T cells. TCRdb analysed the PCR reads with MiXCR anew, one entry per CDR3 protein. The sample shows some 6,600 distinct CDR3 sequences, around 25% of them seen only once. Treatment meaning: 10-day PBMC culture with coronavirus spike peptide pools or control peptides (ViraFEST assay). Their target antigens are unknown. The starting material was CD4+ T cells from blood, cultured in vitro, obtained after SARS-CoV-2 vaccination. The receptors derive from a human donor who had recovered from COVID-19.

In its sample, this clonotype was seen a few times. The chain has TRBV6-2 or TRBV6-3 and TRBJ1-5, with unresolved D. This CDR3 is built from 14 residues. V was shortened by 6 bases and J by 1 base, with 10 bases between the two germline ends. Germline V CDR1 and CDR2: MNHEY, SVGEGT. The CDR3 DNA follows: TGTGCCAGCAGAGTGGCCCTAAGCAATCAGCCCCAGCATTTT. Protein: CASRVALSNQPQHF.

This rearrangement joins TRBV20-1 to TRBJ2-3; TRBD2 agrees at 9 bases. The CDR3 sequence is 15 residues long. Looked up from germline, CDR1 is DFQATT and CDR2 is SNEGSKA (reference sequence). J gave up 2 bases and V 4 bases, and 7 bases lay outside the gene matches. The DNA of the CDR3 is TGCAGTGCTACTCCCGGGACTAGCCCCACAGATACGCAGTATTTT. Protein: CSATPGTSPTDTQYF.

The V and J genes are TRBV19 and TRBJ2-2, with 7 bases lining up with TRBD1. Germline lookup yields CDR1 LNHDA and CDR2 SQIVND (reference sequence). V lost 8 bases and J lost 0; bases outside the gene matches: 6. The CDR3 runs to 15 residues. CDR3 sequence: CASYTGVANTGELFF. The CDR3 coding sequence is TGTGCCAGTTACACAGGGGTAGCGAACACCGGGGAGCTGTTTTTT.

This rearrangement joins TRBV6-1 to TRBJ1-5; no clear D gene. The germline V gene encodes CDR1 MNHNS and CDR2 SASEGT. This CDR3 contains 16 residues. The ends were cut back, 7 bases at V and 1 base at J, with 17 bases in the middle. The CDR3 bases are TGTGCCAGCAAGGCTTCTCTAGGAGTAAGCAATCAGCCCCAGCATTTT. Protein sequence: CASKASLGVSNQPQHF.

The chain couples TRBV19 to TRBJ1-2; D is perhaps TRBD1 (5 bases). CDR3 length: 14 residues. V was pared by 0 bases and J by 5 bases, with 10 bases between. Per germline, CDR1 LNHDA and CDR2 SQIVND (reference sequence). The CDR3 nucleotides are TGTGCCAGTAGTATAGATCGACAGAGATATGGCTACACCTTC. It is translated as CASSIDRQRYGYTF.

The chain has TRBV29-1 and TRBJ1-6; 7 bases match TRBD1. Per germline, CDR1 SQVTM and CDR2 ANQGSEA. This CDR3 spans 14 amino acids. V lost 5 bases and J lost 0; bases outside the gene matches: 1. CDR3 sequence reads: CSVRDSSYNSPLHF. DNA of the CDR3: TGCAGCGTTCGGGACAGCTCCTATAATTCACCCCTCCACTTT.

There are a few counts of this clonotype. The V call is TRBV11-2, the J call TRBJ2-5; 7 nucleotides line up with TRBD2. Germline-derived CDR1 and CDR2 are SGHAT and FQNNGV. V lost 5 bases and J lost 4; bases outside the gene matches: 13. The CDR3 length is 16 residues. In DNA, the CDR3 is TGTGCCAGCAGCCCCCGGAGGCAGCGGGACGGAGAGACCCAGTACTTC. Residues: CASSPRRQRDGETQYF.

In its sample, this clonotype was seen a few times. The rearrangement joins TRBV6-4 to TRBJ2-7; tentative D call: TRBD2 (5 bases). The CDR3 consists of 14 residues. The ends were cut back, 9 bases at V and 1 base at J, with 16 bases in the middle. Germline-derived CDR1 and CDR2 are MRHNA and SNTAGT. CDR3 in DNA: TGTGCCAGTATCGACTACCGCCAGTCCTACGAGCAGTACTTC. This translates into CASIDYRQSYEQYF.